One sample yielded the 26 T cell receptor beta chains listed below, sequenced in a study of PD-1 blockade in classical Hodgkin lymphoma. Documented time point: cycle 4 day 1 (C4D1), after 5 to 7 weeks of nivolumab. Relapse was seen in all patients after autologous stem cell transplantation, and brentuximab vedotin exposure was variable. The method was immunoSEQ multiplex PCR; TCRdb's version includes in-frame clones alone and lacks a portion of them. The repertoire holds some 20,000 clones, with 76% as singletons. Sequenced material: peripheral blood mononuclear cells (PBMCs), taken before the fourth cycle of nivolumab. The receptor set was obtained from a human donor with classical Hodgkin lymphoma.

The genes are TRBV6-4 and TRBJ1-5, with TRBD1 identical over 7 bases. The V and J ends lost 11 bases and 4 bases, in that order; junction bases with no gene match: 8. CDR1 and CDR2 (germline): MRHNA, SNTAGT. This CDR3 is built from 13 residues. The CDR3 loop is CARQGGLNQPQHF. The CDR3 DNA reads as TGTGCCCGTCAGGGGGGGTTGAATCAGCCCCAGCATTTT.

The chain combines TRBV6-5 with TRBJ1-5; tentative D call: TRBD1 (5 bases). The ends were cut back, 3 bases at V and 5 bases at J, with 11 bases in the middle. The germline CDR1 and CDR2 sequences are MNHEY and SVGAGI. The CDR3 length is 14 residues. The CDR3 DNA reads as TGTGCCAGCAGTTATGGGGGAGGGGATCAGCCCCAGCATTTT. Translating it yields CASSYGGGDQPQHF.

The chain links TRBV2 to TRBJ2-5, with D tentatively TRBD2 (6 bases). The CDR3 is 14 amino acids. Trimming cost V 4 bases and J 7 bases, with 16 bases left between them. Germline V gives CDR1 SNHLY, CDR2 FYNNEI. CDR3 loop: CASSGGLVRGTQYF. The CDR3, as DNA: TGTGCCAGCAGTGGGGGACTCGTCCGGGGGACCCAGTACTTC.

The V gene is TRBV11-2, the J gene TRBJ2-7; 8 bases align to TRBD1. CDR3 length: 14 residues. Germline CDR1 SGHAT, CDR2 FQNNGV. V was clipped by 5 bases and J by 3 bases; unmatched bases: 6. CDR3 sequence: CASSLDRVVYEQYF. In DNA form, the CDR3 reads TGTGCCAGCAGCCTGGACAGGGTCGTCTACGAGCAGTACTTC.

The V call is TRBV15, the J call TRBJ2-3; 9 bases match TRBD2. Trimming removed 0 bases from V and 0 bases from J; junction bases left unmatched: 10. The CDR3 length is 19 residues. Germline V gene sequence: CDR1 LNHNV, CDR2 YYDKDF (reference sequence). The CDR3: CATSRDLFGAGGSTDTQYF. Here the CDR3 DNA reads TGTGCCACCAGCAGAGATTTATTTGGCGCGGGAGGGAGCACAGATACGCAGTATTTT.

The chain is built from TRBV27 and TRBJ1-5, with D tentatively TRBD1 (5 bases). V lost 6 bases, J lost 5 bases, and 11 bases lay in between. CDR3 size: 13 residues. Germline CDR1 is MNHEY and CDR2 is SMNVEV (reference sequence). CDR3 residues: CASRGAGDQPQHF. The CDR3 DNA is TGTGCCAGCAGAGGGGCAGGAGATCAGCCCCAGCATTTT.

This chain links TRBV5-4 with TRBJ2-2; possibly TRBD2 for D (5 bases). Germline V lookup: CDR1 SGHNT, CDR2 YYREEE (reference sequence). V was trimmed by 4 bases and J by 7 bases, leaving 11 bases between them. CDR3 size: 13 residues. CDR3 sequence reads: CASSRTGVGELFF. The CDR3 coding sequence is TGTGCCAGCAGCCGGACTGGGGTCGGGGAGCTGTTTTTT.

This chain joins TRBV28 and TRBJ1-6, with 9 bases identical to TRBD1. Germline CDR1 reads MDHEN; CDR2 reads SYDVKM. This CDR3 has 15 amino acids. With V trimmed by 5 bases and J by 7 bases, 6 bases remained unmatched. The CDR3 protein is CASSAHRGQNSPLHF. CDR3 DNA: TGTGCCAGCAGTGCCCACAGGGGGCAGAATTCACCCCTCCACTTT. The variable domain in full, with the rest retrieved from reference TRBV28 and TRBJ1-6, is DVKVTQSSRYLVKRTGEKVFLECVQDMDHENMFWYRQDPGLGLRLIYFSYDVKMKEKGDIPEGYSVSREKKERFSLILESASTNQTSMYLCASSAHRGQNSPLHFGNGTRLTVT.

CDR3 region: CASSIRRTSGRYEQFF. For the CDR3, the DNA is TGTGCCAGTAGTATCCGGCGGACTAGCGGGAGGTATGAGCAGTTCTTC. The chain has TRBV19 and TRBJ2-1, with 14 bases lining up with TRBD2. CDR3 length equals 16 residues. The trim removed 3 bases at V and 8 bases at J, leaving 6 bases unmatched. CDR1 is LNHDA, CDR2 SQIVND, per germline (reference sequence).

J is TRBJ1-2 and V is TRBV27; D uncertain. Between the trimmed V and J ends, which lost 7 bases and 4 bases, there was a span of 10 bases. Germline CDR1 MNHEY, CDR2 SMNVEV (reference sequence). The CDR3 runs to 12 residues. CDR3 loop: CASTDNFYGYTF. As DNA, the CDR3 is TGTGCCAGCACCGACAACTTCTATGGCTACACCTTC.

This clone is a singleton in its sample. The chain employs TRBV19 and TRBJ2-5; 8 bases line up with TRBD1. This CDR3 is 14 amino acids long. Trimming at V came to 11 bases and at J to 4 bases, leaving 12 bases not matched to a gene. Per the germline V gene, CDR1 is LNHDA and CDR2 is SQIVND (reference sequence). CDR3 sequence: CASRQGTGTETQYF. In nucleotides, the CDR3 is TGTGCCTCAAGACAGGGGACAGGAACAGAGACCCAGTACTTC.

The CDR3 nucleotides are TGTGCCAGCAGCCCGGCAGGGGGGGATGGCTACACCTTC. This sequence encodes CASSPAGGDGYTF. The rearrangement joins TRBV7-2 to TRBJ1-2; TRBD1 aligns across 7 bases. CDR1 and CDR2 (germline): SGHTA, FQGNSA. The CDR3 sequence is 13 residues long. The V and J ends lost 5 bases and 6 bases, in that order; junction bases with no gene match: 6.

This clone was found once. This sequence joins TRBV7-2 and TRBJ2-1; D possibly corresponds to TRBD2 (5 bases). The germline V gene encodes CDR1 SGHTA and CDR2 FQGNSA. CDR3 size: 17 residues. V lost 1 base and J lost 1, with 14 bases in between. In nucleotides, the CDR3 is TGTGCCAGCAGCTTAGTGCCGGGCAGCGGTTCCTACAATGAGCAGTTCTTC. This codes for CASSLVPGSGSYNEQFF.

The chain employs TRBV10-3 and TRBJ2-6, with D perhaps TRBD1 (5 bases). Germline V gene lookup returns CDR1 ENHRY and CDR2 SYGVKD. V was shortened by 3 bases and J by 0 bases, with 9 bases between the two germline ends. CDR3 length: 16 amino acids. The CDR3 loop reads CAISEGDPSGANVLTF. The CDR3 bases are TGTGCCATCAGTGAAGGGGATCCCTCTGGGGCCAACGTCCTGACTTTC.

The rearrangement uses TRBV6-1 and TRBJ2-5, with D tentatively TRBD1 (6 bases). This CDR3 region has 13 residues. In germline, CDR1 is MNHNS, CDR2 SASEGT. Trimming removed 1 base from V and 5 bases from J, with 8 bases in between. DNA of the CDR3: TGTGCCAGCAGTGAAGACAGGGTCGAGACCCAGTACTTC. Its translation is CASSEDRVETQYF.

This sequence joins TRBV21-1 and TRBJ1-2. TRBV21-1 constitutes a pseudogene. The CDR3 spans 18 residues. The CDR3 region is CASSKELRRGQRAYGYTF. The CDR3 nucleotides are TGTGCCAGCAGCAAAGAACTTAGGAGAGGGCAGAGGGCCTATGGCTACACCTTC.

In its sample, this clone was seen a few times. The genes are TRBV29-1 and TRBJ1-1; D unresolved. V lost 4 bases, J lost 4 bases, and 4 bases lay in between. The CDR3 is made up of 10 amino acids. Per germline, CDR1 SQVTM and CDR2 ANQGSEA. The CDR3 reads CSVGGTEAFF. For the CDR3, the DNA is TGCAGCGTTGGGGGCACTGAAGCTTTCTTT.

This clone occurred once. CDR3 bases: TGTGCCAGCAGCCAACGCCTTGACAGGGCGGGACGCTCCTACGAGCAGTACTTC. This gives the protein CASSQRLDRAGRSYEQYF. This chain joins TRBV14 and TRBJ2-7; D may be TRBD1 (7 bases). Germline V CDR1 and CDR2: SGHDN, FVKESK. Trimming removed 2 bases from V and 0 bases from J, with 20 bases in between. This CDR3 contains 18 residues.

This clone has only a few counts. The J gene is TRBJ2-7, the V gene TRBV28; 9 bases fit TRBD1. The CDR3 consists of 14 residues. Trimming removed 4 bases from V and 9 bases from J; junction bases left unmatched: 10. The germline V gene encodes CDR1 MDHEN and CDR2 SYDVKM. In DNA form, the CDR3 reads TGTGCCAGCAGTTCCCGGGACAGGGACCTCGGGCAGTACTTC. This codes for CASSSRDRDLGQYF.

This clone was detected only once. The J gene is TRBJ1-1, the V gene TRBV9; D possibly corresponds to TRBD1 (5 bases). V lost 0 bases and J 6 bases, leaving 12 bases between the germline ends. Germline CDR1 and CDR2: SGDLS and YYNGEE. This CDR3 has 14 amino acids. CDR3 sequence: CASSVANQGSEAFF. The CDR3 coding sequence is TGTGCCAGCAGCGTAGCCAACCAGGGCTCTGAAGCTTTCTTT.

As DNA, the CDR3 is TGTGCCAGTAGTATTCGTCCCTACGAGCAGTACGTC. It specifies CASSIRPYEQYV. This sequence joins TRBV19 and TRBJ2-7, with D unresolved. The length of the CDR3 is 12 residues. Trimming took 3 bases from V and 2 from J, leaving 5 bases between them. The germline V gene has CDR1 LNHDA and CDR2 SQIVND (reference sequence).

The chain joins TRBV4-2 to TRBJ2-1, with 8 bases fitting TRBD2. The CDR3 totals 15 residues. V gave up 5 bases and J gave up 5 bases; unmatched junction bases: 8. The germline gives CDR1 LGHNA, CDR2 YNFKEQ. CDR3 DNA sequence: TGTGCCAGCAGCTTGATAGCGGGACCTAACAATGAGCAGTTCTTC. Its protein is CASSLIAGPNNEQFF.

The rearrangement links TRBV19 to TRBJ1-2; 9 bases map to TRBD1. The junction had 10 bases not matched to a gene; V was cut back by 6 bases and J by 8 bases. Looked up from germline, CDR1 is LNHDA and CDR2 is SQIVND (reference sequence). The CDR3 covers 14 residues. CDR3 sequence reads: CASSTGGAPLGYTF. The DNA for the CDR3 is TGTGCCAGTAGCACAGGGGGCGCCCCGTTGGGCTACACCTTC.

The chain uses TRBV19 and TRBJ2-2; D unclear. The ends were cut back, 6 bases at V and 1 base at J, with 15 bases in the middle. The CDR3 covers 16 residues. Per the germline V gene, CDR1 is LNHDA and CDR2 is SQIVND (reference sequence). DNA of the CDR3: TGTGCCAGTAGCAGGCTTTCTACGGGGAACACCGGGGAGCTGTTTTTT. It translates to CASSRLSTGNTGELFF.

The chain recombines TRBV4-3 with TRBJ1-5; D is undetermined. The germline gives CDR1 LGHNA, CDR2 YSLEER. CDR3 length equals 13 residues. V was cut by 0 bases and J by 11 bases, with 11 bases left in between. CDR3 loop: CASSQDGFGTQHF. The DNA for the CDR3 is TGCGCCAGCAGCCAAGATGGATTTGGCACCCAGCATTTT.

The gene calls are TRBV7-9 and TRBJ2-4, with D perhaps being TRBD1 or TRBD2 (6 bases each). This CDR3 has 17 residues. The germline CDR1 and CDR2 sequences are SEHNR and FQNEAQ (reference sequence). V was clipped by 3 bases and J by 3 bases, with 18 bases between them. Here the CDR3 DNA reads TGTGCCAGCAGCTTCCCTAGCGAGAAGGGGGGCAAAAACATTCAGTACTTC. Residues: CASSFPSEKGGKNIQYF. Full variable domain (remainder filled in from reference TRBV7-9 and TRBJ2-4): DTGVSQNPRHKITKRGQNVTFRCDPISEHNRLYWYRQTLGQGPEFLTYFQNEAQLEKSRLLSDRFSAERPKGSFSTLEIQRTEQGDSAMYLCASSFPSEKGGKNIQYFGAGTRLSVL.